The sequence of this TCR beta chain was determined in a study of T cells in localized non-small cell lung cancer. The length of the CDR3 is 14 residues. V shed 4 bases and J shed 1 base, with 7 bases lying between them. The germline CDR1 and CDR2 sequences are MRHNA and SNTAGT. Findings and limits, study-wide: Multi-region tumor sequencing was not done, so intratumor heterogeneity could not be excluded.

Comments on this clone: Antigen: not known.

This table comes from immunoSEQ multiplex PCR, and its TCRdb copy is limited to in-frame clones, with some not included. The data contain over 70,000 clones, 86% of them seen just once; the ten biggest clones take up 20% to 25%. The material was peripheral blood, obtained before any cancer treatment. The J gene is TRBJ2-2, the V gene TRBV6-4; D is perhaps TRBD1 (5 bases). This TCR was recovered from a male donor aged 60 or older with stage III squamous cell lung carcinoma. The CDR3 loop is CASSGQMNTGELFF. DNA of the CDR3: TGTGCCAGCAGTGGACAGATGAACACCGGGGAGCTGTTTTTT.